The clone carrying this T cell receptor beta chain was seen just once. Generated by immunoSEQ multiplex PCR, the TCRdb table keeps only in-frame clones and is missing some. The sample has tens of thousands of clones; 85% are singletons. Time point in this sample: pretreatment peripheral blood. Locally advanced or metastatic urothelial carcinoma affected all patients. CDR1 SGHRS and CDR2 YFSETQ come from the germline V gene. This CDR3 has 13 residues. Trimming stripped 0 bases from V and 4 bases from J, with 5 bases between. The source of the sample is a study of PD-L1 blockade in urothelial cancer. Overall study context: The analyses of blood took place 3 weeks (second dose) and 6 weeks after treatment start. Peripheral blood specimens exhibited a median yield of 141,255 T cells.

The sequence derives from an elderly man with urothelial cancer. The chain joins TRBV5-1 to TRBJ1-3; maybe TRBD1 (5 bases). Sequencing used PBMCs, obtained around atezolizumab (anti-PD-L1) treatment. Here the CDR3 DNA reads TGCGCCAGCAGCTTGGGACAGGGAAACACCATATATTTT. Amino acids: CASSLGQGNTIYF.